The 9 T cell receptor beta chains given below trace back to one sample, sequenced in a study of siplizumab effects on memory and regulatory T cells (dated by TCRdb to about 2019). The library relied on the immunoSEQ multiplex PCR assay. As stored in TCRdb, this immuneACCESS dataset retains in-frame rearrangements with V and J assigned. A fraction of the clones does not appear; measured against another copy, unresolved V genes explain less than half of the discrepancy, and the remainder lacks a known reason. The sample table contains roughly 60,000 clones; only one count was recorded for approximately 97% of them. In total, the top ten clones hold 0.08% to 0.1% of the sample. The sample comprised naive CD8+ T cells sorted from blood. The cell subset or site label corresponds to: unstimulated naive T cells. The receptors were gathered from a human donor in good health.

In nucleotides, the CDR3 is TGTGCCAGCAGTTCGGGGCAGGGGGGCACTGAAGCTTTCTTT. It is translated as CASSSGQGGTEAFF. The chain combines TRBV28 with TRBJ1-1; 7 bases are shared with TRBD1. The CDR3 is made up of 14 amino acids. The ends lost 4 bases at V and 4 bases at J; junction bases unmatched: 6. Germline loops: CDR1 MDHEN, CDR2 SYDVKM.

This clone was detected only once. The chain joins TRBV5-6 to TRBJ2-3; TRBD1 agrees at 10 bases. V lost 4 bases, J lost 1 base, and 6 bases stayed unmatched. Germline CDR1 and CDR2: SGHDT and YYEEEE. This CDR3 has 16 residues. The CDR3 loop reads CASSGPGTGGTDTQYF. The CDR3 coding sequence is TGTGCCAGCAGCGGCCCCGGGACAGGGGGCACAGATACGCAGTATTTT.

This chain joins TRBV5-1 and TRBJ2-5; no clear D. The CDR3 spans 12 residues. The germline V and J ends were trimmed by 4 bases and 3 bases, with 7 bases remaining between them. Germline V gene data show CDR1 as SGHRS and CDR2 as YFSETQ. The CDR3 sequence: CASSPDKETQYF. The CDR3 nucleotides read TGCGCCAGCAGCCCGGATAAAGAGACCCAGTACTTC.

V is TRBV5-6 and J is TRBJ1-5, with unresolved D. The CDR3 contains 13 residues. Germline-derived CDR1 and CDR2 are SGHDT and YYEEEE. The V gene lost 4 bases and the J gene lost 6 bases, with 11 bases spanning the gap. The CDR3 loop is CASSLGSAQPQHF. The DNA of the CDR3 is TGTGCCAGCAGCCTTGGGTCGGCTCAGCCCCAGCATTTT. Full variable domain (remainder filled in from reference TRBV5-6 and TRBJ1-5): DAGVTQSPTHLIKTRGQQVTLRCSPKSGHDTVSWYQQALGQGPQFIFQYYEEEERQRGNFPDRFSGHQFPNYSSELNVNALLLGDSALYLCASSLGSAQPQHFGDGTRLSIL.

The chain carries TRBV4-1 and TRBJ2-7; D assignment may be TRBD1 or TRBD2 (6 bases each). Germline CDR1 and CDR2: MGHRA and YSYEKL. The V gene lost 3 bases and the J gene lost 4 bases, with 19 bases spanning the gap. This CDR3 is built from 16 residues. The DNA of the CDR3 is TGCGCCAGCAGCCATCCCTCGGAGGGGGAGAGGTACGAGCAGTACTTC. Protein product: CASSHPSEGERYEQYF.

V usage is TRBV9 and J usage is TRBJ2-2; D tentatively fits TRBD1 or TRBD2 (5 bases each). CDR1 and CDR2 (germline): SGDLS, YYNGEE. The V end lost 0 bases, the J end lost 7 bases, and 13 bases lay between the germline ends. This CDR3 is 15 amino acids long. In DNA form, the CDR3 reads TGTGCCAGCAGCGTAGGTGGGACGCAGGGCGGGGAGCTGTTTTTT. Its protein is CASSVGGTQGGELFF.

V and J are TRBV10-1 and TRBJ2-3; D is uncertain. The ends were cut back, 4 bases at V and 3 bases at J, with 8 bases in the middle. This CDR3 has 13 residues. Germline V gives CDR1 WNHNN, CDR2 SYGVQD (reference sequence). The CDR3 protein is CASSGGITDTQYF. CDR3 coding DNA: TGCGCCAGCAGTGGGGGTATAACAGATACGCAGTATTTT.

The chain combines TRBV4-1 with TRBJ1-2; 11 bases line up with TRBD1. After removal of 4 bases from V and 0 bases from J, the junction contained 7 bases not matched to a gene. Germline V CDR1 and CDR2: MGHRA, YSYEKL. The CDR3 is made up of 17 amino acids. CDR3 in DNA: TGCGCCAGCAGCCGCGGACAGGGGGCTTCATCTAACTATGGCTACACCTTC. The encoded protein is CASSRGQGASSNYGYTF.

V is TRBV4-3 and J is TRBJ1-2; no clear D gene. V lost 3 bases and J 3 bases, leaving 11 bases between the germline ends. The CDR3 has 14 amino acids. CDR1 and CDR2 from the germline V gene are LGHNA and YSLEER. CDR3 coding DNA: TGCGCCAGCAGCCAGAGCCAAGGATACTATGGCTACACCTTC. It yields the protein CASSQSQGYYGYTF.